This T cell receptor beta chain was sequenced for a study of CD8 T cells in Susac syndrome. At the level of the study: Treatment status at blood draw for the Susac syndrome patients was therapy-naive, corticosteroids, or intravenous immunoglobulin alone.

Random hexamers primed reverse transcription of about 0.45 to 1 ug RNA. MiXCR, run by TCRdb on the immunoSEQ multiplex PCR reads, gives a single entry per CDR3 protein. The sample lists some 75,000 distinct CDR3 sequences, approximately 93% seen once, with 0.45% in the top ten. The CDR3 is 11 residues long. With 2 bases removed from V and 6 bases from J, the gap between germline ends came to 6 bases. Germline V CDR1 and CDR2: GTSNPN, SVGIG (reference sequence). V and J are TRBV30 and TRBJ2-3; no definite D call. The TCR sequence derives from a human donor with Susac syndrome. Sequenced material: CD8+ T cells from PBMCs. This CDR3 is CAWSLEDTQYF. As DNA, the CDR3 is TGTGCCTGGAGTTTAGAGGATACGCAGTATTTT.